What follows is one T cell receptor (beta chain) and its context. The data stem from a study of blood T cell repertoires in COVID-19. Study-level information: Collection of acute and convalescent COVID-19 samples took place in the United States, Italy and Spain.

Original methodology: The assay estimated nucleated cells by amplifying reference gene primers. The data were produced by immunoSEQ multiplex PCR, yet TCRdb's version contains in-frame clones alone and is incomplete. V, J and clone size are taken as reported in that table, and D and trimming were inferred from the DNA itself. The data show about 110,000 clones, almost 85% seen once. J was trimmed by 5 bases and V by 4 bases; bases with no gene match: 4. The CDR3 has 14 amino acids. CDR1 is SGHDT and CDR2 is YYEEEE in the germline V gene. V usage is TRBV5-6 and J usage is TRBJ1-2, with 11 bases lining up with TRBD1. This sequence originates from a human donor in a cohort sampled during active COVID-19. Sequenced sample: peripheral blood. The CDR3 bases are TGTGCCAGCAGCAGGGGACAGGGGGGATATGGCTACACCTTC. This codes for CASSRGQGGYGYTF.